This TCR beta chain appears in the sequencing data of a study of blood T cell repertoires in COVID-19. Overall study context: Sites across the United States, Italy and Spain contributed samples from acute and convalescent COVID-19. The analysed material was cDNA or gDNA that came from T cells, B-cell-depleted T cells, or PBMCs.

V was pared by 8 bases and J by 6 bases, with 14 bases of the junction left unmatched. CDR1 MNHEY and CDR2 SMNVEV come from the germline V gene (reference sequence). CDR3 length: 16 amino acids. In the original workflow: Quantification of nucleated cells was approximated via reference gene primer amplification. Sequencing was performed with immunoSEQ multiplex PCR; in TCRdb, only in-frame clones are kept and a portion is missing. The D gene and trimming were derived from the DNA, and the V and J assignments and clone size from that table. Of around 99,000 clones in the sample, roughly 84% are singletons; the top ten hold 6.5% to 8%.

V is TRBV27 and J is TRBJ1-2; TRBD1 matches 11 bases. The specimen sequenced was peripheral blood. This TCR was sampled from a woman in her fifties or sixties with acute or convalescent COVID-19. CDR3 sequence: CASGPRDRGLIDGYTF. The CDR3, as DNA: TGTGCCAGCGGCCCAAGGGACAGGGGGTTGATTGATGGCTACACCTTC.